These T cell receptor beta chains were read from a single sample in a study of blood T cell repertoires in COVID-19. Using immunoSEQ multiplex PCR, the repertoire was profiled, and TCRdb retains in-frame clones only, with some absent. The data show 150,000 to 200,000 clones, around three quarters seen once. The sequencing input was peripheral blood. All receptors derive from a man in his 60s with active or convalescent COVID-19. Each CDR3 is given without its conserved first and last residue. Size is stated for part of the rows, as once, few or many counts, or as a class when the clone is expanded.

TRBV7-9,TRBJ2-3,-,ASSSSIAGGPFTDTQY
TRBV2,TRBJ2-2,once,ASSRLAGGHGELF
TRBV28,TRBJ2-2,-,ASSLWGQGDGGELF
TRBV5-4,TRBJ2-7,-,ASSLRTSGRNYEQY
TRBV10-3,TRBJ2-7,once,AISEVRDRGTYEQY
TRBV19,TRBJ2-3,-,ASSLLAGVSDTQY
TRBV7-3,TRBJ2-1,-,ASSLSGGSYNEQF
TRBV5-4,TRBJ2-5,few,ASSRGPGQSGEETQY
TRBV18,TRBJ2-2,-,ASSPTQGGNGELF
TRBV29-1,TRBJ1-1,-,GGANTEAF
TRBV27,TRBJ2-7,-,ASSLYTRGEGEQY
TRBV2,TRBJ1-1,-,ATQRAGRNTEAF
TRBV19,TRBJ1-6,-,AVGQGGSPLH
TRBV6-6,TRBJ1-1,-,ASSYSLTEAF
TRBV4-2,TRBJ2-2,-,ASNLELGASGELF
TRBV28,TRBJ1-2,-,ASRATGGIYGYT
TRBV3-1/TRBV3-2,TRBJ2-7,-,ASSQEGAGVSSYEQY
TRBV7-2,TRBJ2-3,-,ASSLVGGSTDTQY
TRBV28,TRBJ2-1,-,ASSQTSGRGNEQF
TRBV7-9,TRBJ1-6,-,ASSLNVGQGKDSPLH